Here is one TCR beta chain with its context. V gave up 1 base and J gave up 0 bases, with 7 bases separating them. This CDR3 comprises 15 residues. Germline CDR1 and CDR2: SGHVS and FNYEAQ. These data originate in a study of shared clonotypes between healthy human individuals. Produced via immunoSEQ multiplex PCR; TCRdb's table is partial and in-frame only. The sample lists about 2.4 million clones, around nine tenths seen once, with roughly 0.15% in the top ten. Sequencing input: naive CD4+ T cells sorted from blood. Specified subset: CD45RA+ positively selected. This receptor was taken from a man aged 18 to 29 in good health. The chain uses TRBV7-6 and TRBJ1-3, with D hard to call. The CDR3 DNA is TGTGCCAGCAGCTTAGTGGCAGGCTCTGGAAACACCATATATTTT. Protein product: CASSLVAGSGNTIYF.